These 13 T cell receptor beta chains share one sample of origin, sequenced in a study of blood T cell repertoires in COVID-19. Profiling relied on immunoSEQ multiplex PCR, and the TCRdb table lists in-frame clones only, not all of them. The sample holds approximately 190,000 clones, about 86% seen once. Input material: peripheral blood. The receptors originated from a man between 25 and 39 years old with active or convalescent COVID-19.

CDR3 bases: TGTGCCTGGCGTAACAGGGGATTCCTGAACACTGAAGCTTTCTTT. This gives the protein CAWRNRGFLNTEAFF. V and J are TRBV30 and TRBJ1-1, with 7 bases aligning to TRBD1. The CDR3 is made up of 15 amino acids. Germline V gives CDR1 GTSNPN, CDR2 SVGIG (reference sequence). The V and J ends lost 5 bases and 0 bases, in that order; junction bases with no gene match: 9.

This clone was seen a handful of times. The DNA for the CDR3 is TGTGCCAGCAGCTTAGGAGGGACAGGGGGTGGCTACACCTTC. Translation gives CASSLGGTGGGYTF. The chain links TRBV13 to TRBJ1-2; 11 nucleotides align to TRBD1. This CDR3 is built from 14 residues. Germline V gene lookup returns CDR1 PRHDT and CDR2 FYEKMQ (reference sequence). Germline trimming cut 0 bases from V and 7 bases from J; bases unmatched to any gene: 1.

This sequence joins TRBV14 and TRBJ1-2, with D possibly being TRBD1 (5 bases). There are 15 residues in the CDR3. V shed 2 bases and J shed 8 bases, with 18 bases lying between them. Germline CDR1 and CDR2: SGHDN and FVKESK. The CDR3 is CASSQIPGLSGGYTF. The CDR3 DNA reads TGTGCCAGCAGCCAAATCCCGGGACTCAGCGGAGGCTACACCTTC.

The chain joins TRBV7-9 to TRBJ2-1, with TRBD1 as a possible D gene (6 bases). Germline CDR1 SEHNR, CDR2 FQNEAQ (reference sequence). This CDR3 is 16 amino acids long. V shed 6 bases and J shed 0 bases, with 15 bases lying between them. CDR3 DNA: TGTGCCAGCAGTAGTATTACAGGGAGCTCCTACAATGAGCAGTTCTTC. It yields the protein CASSSITGSSYNEQFF.

This chain connects TRBV4-3 to TRBJ1-5; 7 nucleotides align to TRBD1. The trim removed 1 base at V and 0 bases at J, leaving 12 bases unmatched. CDR1 and CDR2 (germline): LGHNA, YSLEER. The CDR3 is made up of 19 amino acids. The CDR3 loop reads CASSQARDSLSPSNQPQHF. The DNA of the CDR3 is TGCGCCAGCAGCCAAGCCCGGGACAGCCTCTCTCCTAGCAATCAGCCCCAGCATTTT.

This clone was seen a single time. The J gene is TRBJ1-5, the V gene TRBV10-1; D remains ambiguous. Germline loops: CDR1 WNHNN, CDR2 SYGVQD (reference sequence). The germline V and J ends were trimmed by 6 bases and 7 bases, with 13 bases remaining between them. CDR3 length equals 13 residues. CDR3 in DNA: TGCGCCAGCAGGGTTCGGGGATACCAGCCCCAGCATTTT. This gives the protein CASRVRGYQPQHF.

V and J are TRBV24-1 and TRBJ1-6; 9 bases align to TRBD1. With V trimmed by 4 bases and J by 9 bases, 3 bases remained unmatched. The CDR3 runs 14 residues. Germline V gene sequence: CDR1 KGHDR, CDR2 SFDVKD. The CDR3 here is CATSEGQGSSPLHF. Written as DNA, the CDR3 is TGTGCCACCAGTGAGGGACAGGGATCTTCACCCCTCCACTTT.

This clone came up once. The rearrangement uses TRBV19 and TRBJ1-5; TRBD1 matches at 7 bases. The V gene's germline CDR1 is LNHDA and CDR2 SQIVND (reference sequence). J was trimmed by 0 bases and V by 5 bases; bases with no gene match: 4. This CDR3 contains 15 residues. CDR3 sequence (DNA): TGTGCCAGTAGTTTGGACAGGTATAGCAATCAGCCCCAGCATTTT. Its translation is CASSLDRYSNQPQHF.

The chain combines TRBV7-2 with TRBJ2-2; tentative D call: TRBD1 (7 bases). With 2 bases removed from V and 7 bases from J, the gap between germline ends came to 20 bases. In germline, CDR1 is SGHTA, CDR2 FQGNSA. CDR3 length equals 17 residues. CDR3 DNA sequence: TGTGCCAGCAGCTTAACCCCGTCGACAGGGCGGGACGGGGAGCTGTTTTTT. This translates into CASSLTPSTGRDGELFF.

The J gene is TRBJ1-1, the V gene TRBV14, with D possibly TRBD1 on 6 matching bases. The germline V gene has CDR1 SGHDN and CDR2 FVKESK. The CDR3 is made up of 14 amino acids. V shed 4 bases and J shed 4 bases, with 13 bases lying between them. The CDR3 coding sequence is TGTGCCAGCAGCCTAGGGGGGGGGATCACTGAAGCTTTCTTT. This translates into CASSLGGGITEAFF. Drawing the rest from reference TRBV14 and TRBJ1-1, the complete variable domain is EAGVTQFPSHSVIEKGQTVTLRCDPISGHDNLYWYRRVMGKEIKFLLHFVKESKQDESGMPNNRFLAERTGGTYSTLKVQPAELEDSGVYFCASSLGGGITEAFFGQGTRLTVV.

The chain recombines TRBV19 with TRBJ2-1; 10 positions agree with TRBD1. CDR1 is LNHDA, CDR2 SQIVND, per germline (reference sequence). The CDR3 consists of 15 residues. J gave up 4 bases and V 7 bases, and 7 bases lay outside the gene matches. CDR3 DNA sequence: TGTGCCAGTAACGGACAGGGGGTATCTTACAATGAGCAGTTCTTC. It translates to CASNGQGVSYNEQFF.

The rearrangement joins TRBV3-1 (or the pseudogene TRBV3-2) to TRBJ2-5; TRBD2 agrees at 12 bases. The CDR3 runs to 16 residues. Germline CDR1 LGHDT, CDR2 YNNKEL (reference sequence). V dropped 1 base and J dropped 3; count of bases not matched to a gene: 3. As DNA, the CDR3 is TGTGCCAGCAGCCAAGGACTAGCGGGGGTGAAAGAGACCCAGTACTTC. Translated: CASSQGLAGVKETQYF.

The chain couples TRBV30 to TRBJ2-4; D ambiguous. V lost 2 bases and J 3 bases, leaving 2 bases between the germline ends. The germline V gene encodes CDR1 GTSNPN and CDR2 SVGIG (reference sequence). This CDR3 has 11 residues. This chain's CDR3 is CAWSLKNIQYF. In DNA form, the CDR3 reads TGTGCCTGGAGTCTCAAAAACATTCAGTACTTC.